This T cell receptor (beta chain) is drawn from a study of regulatory T cells in long-lasting Graves disease. This clonotype occurred many times. Trimming removed 7 bases from V and 8 bases from J, with 18 bases in between. The length of the CDR3 is 14 residues. Germline CDR1 MDHEN, CDR2 SYDVKM. Time point indicated: persistent/refractory GD, antithyroid drugs over 5 years with positive TRAb. The TCR library used RNA extracted from PBMCs. Through Arm-PCR of CDR3 regions and iRepertoire HTBI primers, TCR beta libraries were built. TCRdb redid the calling of the multiplex PCR reads with MiXCR, one entry per CDR3 protein. The repertoire holds some 470,000 distinct CDR3 sequences, with about 22% as singletons.

Sequenced material: peripheral blood mononuclear cells (PBMCs), taken when the disease was refractory, from a patient treated with antithyroid drugs. V gene TRBV28 combines with J gene TRBJ2-1; a possible D gene is TRBD2 (6 bases). This TCR was recovered from a female donor with Graves disease. The CDR3 region has the DNA TGTGCCAGCACGGGGGACTCGCGGACACATGAGCAGTTCTTC. Translating it yields CASTGDSRTHEQFF.